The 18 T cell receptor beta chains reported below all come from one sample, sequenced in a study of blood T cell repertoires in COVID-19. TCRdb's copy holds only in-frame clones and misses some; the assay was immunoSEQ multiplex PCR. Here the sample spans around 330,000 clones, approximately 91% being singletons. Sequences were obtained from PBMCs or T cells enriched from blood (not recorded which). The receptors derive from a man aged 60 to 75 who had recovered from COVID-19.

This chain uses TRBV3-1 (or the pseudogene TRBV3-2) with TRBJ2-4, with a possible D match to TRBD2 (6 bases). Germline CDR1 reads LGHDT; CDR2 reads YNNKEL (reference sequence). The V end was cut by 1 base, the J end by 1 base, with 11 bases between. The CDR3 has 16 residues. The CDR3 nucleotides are TGTGCCAGCAGCCAAGCTAGCGTGGATGCCAAAAACATTCAGTACTTC. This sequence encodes CASSQASVDAKNIQYF.

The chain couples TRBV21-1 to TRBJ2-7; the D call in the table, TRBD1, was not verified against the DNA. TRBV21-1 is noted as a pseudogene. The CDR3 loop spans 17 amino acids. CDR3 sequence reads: CASSKADRETFSYEQYF. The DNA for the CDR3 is TGTGCCAGCAGCAAAGCAGACAGGGAGACCTTCTCCTACGAGCAGTACTTC.

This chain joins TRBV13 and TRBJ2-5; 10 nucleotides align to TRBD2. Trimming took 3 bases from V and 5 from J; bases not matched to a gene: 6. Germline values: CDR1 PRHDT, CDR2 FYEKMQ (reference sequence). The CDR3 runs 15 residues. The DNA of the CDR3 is TGTGCCAGCAGCTTTCTAGCGGGAGATCGTGAGACCCAGTACTTC. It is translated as CASSFLAGDRETQYF. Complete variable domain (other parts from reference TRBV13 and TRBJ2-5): AAGVIQSPRHLIKEKRETATLKCYPIPRHDTVYWYQQGPGQDPQFLISFYEKMQSDKGSIPDRFSAQQFSDYHSELNMSSLELGDSALYFCASSFLAGDRETQYFGPGTRLLVL.

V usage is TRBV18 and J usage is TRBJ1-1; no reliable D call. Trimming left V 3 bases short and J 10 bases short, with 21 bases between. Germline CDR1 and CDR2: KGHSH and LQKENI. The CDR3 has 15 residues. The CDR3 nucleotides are TGTGCCAGCTCACCCAAGGCCCACGGACCGGCGGGAGCTTTCTTT. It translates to CASSPKAHGPAGAFF.

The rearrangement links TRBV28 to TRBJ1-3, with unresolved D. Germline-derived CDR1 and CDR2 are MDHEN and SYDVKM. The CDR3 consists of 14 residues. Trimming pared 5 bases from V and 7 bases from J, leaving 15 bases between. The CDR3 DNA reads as TGTGCCAGCAGTCGTAGTCCGATTCGGAACACCATATATTTT. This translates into CASSRSPIRNTIYF.

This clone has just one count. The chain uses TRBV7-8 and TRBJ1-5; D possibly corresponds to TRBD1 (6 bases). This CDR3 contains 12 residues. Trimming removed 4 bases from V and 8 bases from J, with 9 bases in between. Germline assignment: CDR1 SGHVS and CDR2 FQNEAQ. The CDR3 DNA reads TGTGCCAGCAGCTCCAGGACAGAGCCCCAGCATTTT. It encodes CASSSRTEPQHF.

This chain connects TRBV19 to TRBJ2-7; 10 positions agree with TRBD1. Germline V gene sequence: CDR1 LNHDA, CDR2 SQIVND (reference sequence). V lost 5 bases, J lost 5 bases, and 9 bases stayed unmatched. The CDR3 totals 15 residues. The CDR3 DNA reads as TGTGCCAGTAGTGAAACGACAGGGGGCAGGAACGAGCAGTACTTC. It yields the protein CASSETTGGRNEQYF.

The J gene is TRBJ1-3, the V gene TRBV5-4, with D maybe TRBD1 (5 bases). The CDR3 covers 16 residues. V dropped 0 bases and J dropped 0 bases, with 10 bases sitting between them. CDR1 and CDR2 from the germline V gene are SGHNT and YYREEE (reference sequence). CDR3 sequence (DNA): TGTGCCAGCAGCTTGGAAGGGGCCAGCTCTGGAAACACCATATATTTT. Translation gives CASSLEGASSGNTIYF.

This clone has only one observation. The CDR3 DNA reads TGTGCCAGCAGCCAAACCCCCGGAGTGGTGACTGAAGCTTTCTTT. It specifies CASSQTPGVVTEAFF. The genes are TRBV14 and TRBJ1-1; D uncertain. The CDR3 spans 15 residues. Germline CDR1 is SGHDN and CDR2 is FVKESK. Trimming took off 2 bases at V and 5 bases at J, with 15 bases between the two ends.

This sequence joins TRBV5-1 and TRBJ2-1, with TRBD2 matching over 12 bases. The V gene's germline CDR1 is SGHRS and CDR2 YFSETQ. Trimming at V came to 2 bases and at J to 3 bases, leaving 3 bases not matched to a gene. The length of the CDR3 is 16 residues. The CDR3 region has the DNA TGCGCCAGCAGCTTCGGACTAGCGGGGTACTACAATGAGCAGTTCTTC. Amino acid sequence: CASSFGLAGYYNEQFF.

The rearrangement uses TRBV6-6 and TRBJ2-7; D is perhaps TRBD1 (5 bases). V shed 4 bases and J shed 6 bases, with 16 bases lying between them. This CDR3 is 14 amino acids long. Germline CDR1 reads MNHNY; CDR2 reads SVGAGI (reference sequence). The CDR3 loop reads CASSLALTVAEQYF. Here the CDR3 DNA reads TGTGCCAGCAGTTTGGCCCTGACAGTAGCCGAGCAGTACTTC.

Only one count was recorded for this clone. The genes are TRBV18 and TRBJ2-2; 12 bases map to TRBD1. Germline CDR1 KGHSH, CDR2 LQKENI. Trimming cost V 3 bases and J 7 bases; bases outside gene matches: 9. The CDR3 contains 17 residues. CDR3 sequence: CASSPTAGTGGSGELFF. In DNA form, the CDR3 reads TGTGCCAGCTCACCGACGGCCGGGACAGGGGGCAGCGGGGAGCTGTTTTTT.

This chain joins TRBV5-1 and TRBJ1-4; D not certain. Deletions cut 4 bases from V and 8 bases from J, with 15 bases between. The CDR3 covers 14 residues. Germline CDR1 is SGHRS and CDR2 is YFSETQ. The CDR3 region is CASSLGLRWEKLFF. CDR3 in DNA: TGCGCCAGCAGCCTTGGCCTGAGGTGGGAAAAACTGTTTTTT.

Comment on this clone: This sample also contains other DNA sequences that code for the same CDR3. CDR3 in amino acids: CASSPTSGQETQYF. DNA of the CDR3: TGTGCCAGCTCCCCGACGTCAGGTCAAGAGACCCAGTACTTC. The chain uses TRBV7-3 and TRBJ2-5; D not certain. There are 14 residues in the CDR3. Looked up from germline, CDR1 is SGHTA and CDR2 is FQGTGA. With 8 bases removed from V and 2 bases from J, the gap between germline ends came to 15 bases.

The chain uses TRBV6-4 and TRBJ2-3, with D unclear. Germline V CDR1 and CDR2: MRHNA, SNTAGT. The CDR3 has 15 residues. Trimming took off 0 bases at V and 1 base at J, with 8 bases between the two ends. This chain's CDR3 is CASSDSGWGTDTQYF. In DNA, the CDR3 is TGTGCCAGCAGTGACTCCGGGTGGGGCACAGATACGCAGTATTTT.

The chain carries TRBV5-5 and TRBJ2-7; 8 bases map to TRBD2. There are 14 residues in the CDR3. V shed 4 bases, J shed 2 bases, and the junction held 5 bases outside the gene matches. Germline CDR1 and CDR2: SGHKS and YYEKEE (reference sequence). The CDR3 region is CASSGAGATYEQYF. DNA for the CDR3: TGTGCCAGCAGCGGAGCGGGGGCAACCTACGAGCAGTACTTC.

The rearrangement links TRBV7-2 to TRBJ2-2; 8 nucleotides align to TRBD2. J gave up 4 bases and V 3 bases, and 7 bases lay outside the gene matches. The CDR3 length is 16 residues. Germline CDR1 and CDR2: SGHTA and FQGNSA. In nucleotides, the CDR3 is TGTGCCAGCAGCTTTCGTGGAACTAGCGGCACCGGGGAGCTGTTTTTT. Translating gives CASSFRGTSGTGELFF.

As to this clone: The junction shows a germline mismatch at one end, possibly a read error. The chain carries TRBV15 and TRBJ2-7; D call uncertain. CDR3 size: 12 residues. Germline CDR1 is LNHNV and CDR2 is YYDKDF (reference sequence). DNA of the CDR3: TGTGCCACCAGCAGAGACAGGAATCTCGTCGTATTC. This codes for CATSRDRNLVVF.